This is a list of T cell receptor beta chains from one sample in a study of T cell responses to AZD1222 COVID-19 vaccine. The repertoire was sequenced with immunoSEQ multiplex PCR; TCRdb's copy has only in-frame clones and lacks some. Of about 120,000 clones listed, 85% to 90% were seen once; the top ten hold 7.5% to 9.5%. The material was peripheral blood, obtained on day 0 of AZD1222 vaccination. Every receptor here comes from an adult in good health. The CDR3 runs from the conserved cysteine through the conserved F or W. Fields, in order: clone size, V gene, D gene, J gene, CDR3 DNA, CDR3 protein. A D gene is named only where the DNA matches it firmly. Clone size, where shown, is once, few, many, or a class for clones that have expanded.

>NA|TRBV5-4|NA|TRBJ2-7
TGTGCCAGCAGCTTGGACGGACGCTACGAGCAGTACTTC
CASSLDGRYEQYF
>NA|TRBV9|TRBD2|TRBJ2-1
TGTGCCAGCAGCCCCCTGGCGGGAGTAGGCAATGAGCAGTTCTTC
CASSPLAGVGNEQFF
>NA|TRBV5-1|TRBD1|TRBJ1-4
TGCGCCAGCAGCTCCCTGGGCAGGGGGCAGACTAATGAAAAACTGTTTTTT
CASSSLGRGQTNEKLFF
>NA|TRBV7-2|NA|TRBJ2-5
TGTGCCAGCCAAATTGCCGGGAGTCGGCCGGAGACCCAGTACTTC
CASQIAGSRPETQYF
>NA|TRBV2|NA|TRBJ1-5
TGTGCCAGCAGTGAAGTGGGAGGGAATAGCAATCAGCCCCAGCATTTT
CASSEVGGNSNQPQHF
>NA|TRBV7-2|TRBD1|TRBJ1-1
TGTGCCAGCAGCTCGACAGGGGGCTACACTGAAGCTTTCTTT
CASSSTGGYTEAFF
>NA|TRBV27|TRBD2|TRBJ2-2
TGTGCCAGCAGTTTCTCCGGGACTAGCGGGACCGGGGAGCTGTTTTTT
CASSFSGTSGTGELFF
>NA|TRBV7-9|TRBD1|TRBJ2-5
TGTGCCAGCAGCTCCCCGGACAGGGGGCTGGAGACCCAGTACTTC
CASSSPDRGLETQYF
>NA|TRBV19|NA|TRBJ1-3
TGTGCCAGTAGTATCCGAAGAAGCTTATTGGGAAACACCATATATTTT
CASSIRRSLLGNTIYF
>once|TRBV28|TRBD1|TRBJ1-4
TGTGCCAGCAGTTTGGCCGGGACAGGGGGTGAAAAACTGTTTTTT
CASSLAGTGGEKLFF
>NA|TRBV12-3/TRBV12-4|TRBD2|TRBJ2-2
TGTGCCAGCAGTTTCGGGGGGGACGGGGAGCTGTTTTTT
CASSFGGDGELFF
>NA|TRBV6-1|TRBD1|TRBJ1-6
TGTGCCAGCAGTGGACAGGGGGCCACCTATAATTCACCCCTCCACTTT
CASSGQGATYNSPLHF
>few|TRBV5-5|NA|TRBJ1-2
TGTGCCAGCAGCTTGTCGCCAGCTAACTATGGCTACACCTTC
CASSLSPANYGYTF
>NA|TRBV9|NA|TRBJ1-1
TGTGCCAGCAGCCGCCAAGGGCGTACTGAAGCTTTCTTT
CASSRQGRTEAFF
>NA|TRBV4-1|TRBD2|TRBJ2-1
TGCGCCAGCAGCCAAGAGGGACTAGCGGGGGTCTCCTACAATGAGCAGTTCTTC
CASSQEGLAGVSYNEQFF
>NA|TRBV5-1|NA|TRBJ1-5
TGCGCCAGCAGCTTGGCCGGGGAGAGGGTACAGCCCCAGCATTTT
CASSLAGERVQPQHF
>once|TRBV5-4|TRBD2|TRBJ2-7
TGTGCCAGCAGCCGGGGGCTAGCGGGAGAGGACGAGCAGTACTTC
CASSRGLAGEDEQYF